The 10 T cell receptor beta chains presented below share a single source sample, sequenced in a study of cytomegalovirus exposure and HLA in healthy donors. 13 Jbeta primers and 60 Vbeta primers were used for the PCR. This table comes from immunoSEQ multiplex PCR, and its TCRdb copy is limited to in-frame clones, with some not included. The sample lists around 98,000 clones, 80% to 90% seen once, with approximately 1.5% in the top ten. Material: PBMCs. Source of these receptors: a man aged 40-49 years in good health and CMV-seronegative.

V usage is TRBV6-5 and J usage is TRBJ2-7; D possibly corresponds to TRBD1 (5 bases). The CDR3 totals 12 residues. The V and J ends lost 6 bases and 4 bases respectively, with 10 bases between them. Per the germline V gene, CDR1 is MNHEY and CDR2 is SVGAGI. CDR3: CASRDTLYEQYF. For the CDR3, the DNA is TGTGCCAGCAGGGACACACTTTACGAGCAGTACTTC.

The chain carries TRBV29-1 and TRBJ1-1, with a tentative D call TRBD1 (6 bases). The CDR3 length is 13 residues. Deletions cut 7 bases from V and 5 bases from J, with 17 bases between. The germline V gene has CDR1 SQVTM and CDR2 ANQGSEA. The CDR3 is CSGEYRVGTEAFF. CDR3 DNA: TGCAGCGGGGAGTACAGGGTCGGGACTGAAGCTTTCTTT. The full variable domain, its missing parts supplied by reference TRBV29-1 and TRBJ1-1, is SAVISQKPSRDICQRGTSLTIQCQVDSQVTMMFWYRQQPGQSLTLIATANQGSEATYESGFVIDKFPISRPNLTFSTLTVSNMSPEDSSIYLCSGEYRVGTEAFFGQGTRLTVV.

This chain joins TRBV19 and TRBJ2-6; the D is unclear. CDR1 and CDR2 (germline): LNHDA, SQIVND (reference sequence). The CDR3 sequence is 14 residues long. Trimming shortened V by 5 bases and J by 1 base, and 6 bases separated the two germline ends. CDR3 in amino acids: CASSADSGANVLTF. As DNA, the CDR3 is TGTGCCAGTAGTGCGGATTCTGGGGCCAACGTCCTGACTTTC.

J is TRBJ2-5 and V is TRBV7-9, with D tentatively TRBD2 (6 bases). CDR3 size: 14 residues. V was shortened by 5 bases and J by 5 bases, with 15 bases between the two germline ends. Germline CDR1 and CDR2: SEHNR and FQNEAQ (reference sequence). Written as DNA, the CDR3 is TGTGCCAGCAGCCCGGGAGCACGACGGGAGACCCAGTACTTC. The encoded protein is CASSPGARRETQYF.

The gene calls are TRBV30 and TRBJ2-5; maybe TRBD2 (6 bases). The germline CDR1 and CDR2 sequences are GTSNPN and SVGIG (reference sequence). Trimming took off 2 bases at V and 5 bases at J, with 12 bases between the two ends. This CDR3 is built from 13 residues. For the CDR3, the DNA is TGTGCCTGGAGTTCATGGAGGGAGGAGACCCAGTACTTC. It yields the protein CAWSSWREETQYF.

The chain couples TRBV27 to TRBJ2-1; possibly TRBD2 for D (6 bases). V was cut by 6 bases and J by 5 bases, with 23 bases left in between. The CDR3 has 17 amino acids. Germline-derived CDR1 and CDR2 are MNHEY and SMNVEV (reference sequence). CDR3 nucleotide sequence: TGTGCCAGCAGGCAGCTGAATAGCGGCCCCCAGAACAATGAGCAGTTCTTC. This encodes CASRQLNSGPQNNEQFF.

The V and J genes are TRBV2 and TRBJ2-7; 9 nucleotides line up with TRBD1. The CDR3 runs to 17 residues. The trim removed 6 bases at V and 5 bases at J, leaving 17 bases unmatched. The V gene's germline CDR1 is SNHLY and CDR2 FYNNEI. CDR3 region: CASSGGSPGTGSNEQYF. In DNA, the CDR3 is TGTGCCAGCAGCGGGGGGAGCCCCGGGACAGGGTCCAACGAGCAGTACTTC. The full variable domain, completed using reference TRBV2 and TRBJ2-7, is EPEVTQTPSHQVTQMGQEVILRCVPISNHLYFYWYRQILGQKVEFLVSFYNNEISEKSEIFDDQFSVERPDGSNFTLKIRSTKLEDSAMYFCASSGGSPGTGSNEQYFGPGTRLTVT.

This clone has just one count. The genes are TRBV12-5 and TRBJ2-2, with 9 bases fitting TRBD2. J was trimmed by 4 bases and V by 0 bases; bases with no gene match: 9. The CDR3 runs to 18 residues. Germline V lookup: CDR1 LGHNT, CDR2 FRNRAP. The CDR3 region has the DNA TGTGCTAGTGGTTTGGTACTAGGCGGGGGGGCGAGCACCGGGGAGCTGTTTTTT. Residues: CASGLVLGGGASTGELFF.

A single count supports this clone. The V and J genes are TRBV5-6 and TRBJ2-7; D is unresolved. Trimming shortened V by 0 bases and J by 6 bases, and 10 bases separated the two germline ends. This CDR3 has 13 residues. Germline CDR1 reads SGHDT; CDR2 reads YYEEEE. CDR3 region: CASSLVQRGEQYF. The CDR3 region has the DNA TGTGCCAGCAGCTTGGTTCAACGCGGCGAGCAGTACTTC.

This chain connects TRBV21-1 to TRBJ2-1; the D segment call TRBD1 is taken from the table without a DNA check. TRBV21-1 is a known pseudogene. The CDR3 is 14 residues long. Here the CDR3 reads CASSIRIRQSEQFF. CDR3 coding DNA: TGTGCCAGCAGCATCAGAATACGACAGTCAGAGCAGTTCTTC.